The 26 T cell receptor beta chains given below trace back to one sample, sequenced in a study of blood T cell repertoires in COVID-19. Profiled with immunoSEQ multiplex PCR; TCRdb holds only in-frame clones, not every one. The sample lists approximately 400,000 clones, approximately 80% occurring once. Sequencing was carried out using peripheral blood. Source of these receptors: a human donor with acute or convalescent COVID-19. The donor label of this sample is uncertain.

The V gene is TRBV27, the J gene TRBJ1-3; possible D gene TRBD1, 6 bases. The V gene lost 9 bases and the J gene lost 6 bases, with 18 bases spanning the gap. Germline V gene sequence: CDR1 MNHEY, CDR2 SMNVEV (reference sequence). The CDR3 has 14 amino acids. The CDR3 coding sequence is TGTGCCAGTGCCGAGGGGGTCCTGTCAAACACCATATATTTT. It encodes CASAEGVLSNTIYF.

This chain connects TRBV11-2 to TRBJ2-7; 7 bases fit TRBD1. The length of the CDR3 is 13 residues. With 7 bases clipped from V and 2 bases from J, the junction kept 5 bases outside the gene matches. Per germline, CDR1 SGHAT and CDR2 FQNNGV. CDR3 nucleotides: TGTGCCAGCAAGCGACAGGGTGCCTACGAGCAGTACTTC. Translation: CASKRQGAYEQYF.

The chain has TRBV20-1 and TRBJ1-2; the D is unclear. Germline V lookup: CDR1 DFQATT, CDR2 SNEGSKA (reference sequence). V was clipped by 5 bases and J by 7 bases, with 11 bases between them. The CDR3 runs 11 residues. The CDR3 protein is CSAHTFPGYTF. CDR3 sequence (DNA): TGCAGTGCTCATACATTCCCTGGCTACACCTTC.

The DNA for the CDR3 is TGCGCCAGCAGCCAACCCGCCGACAGGGGCGTGTATAGCAATCAGCCCCAGCATTTT. Translation: CASSQPADRGVYSNQPQHF. The chain uses TRBV4-1 and TRBJ1-5; TRBD1 matches 8 bases. V shed 2 bases and J 0 bases; nucleotides not matched to a gene: 12. The germline V gene has CDR1 MGHRA and CDR2 YSYEKL. The length of the CDR3 is 19 residues.

CDR3 region: CASSYLGFGGVEQFF. CDR3 nucleotides: TGTGCCAGCAGTTACTTAGGTTTCGGCGGGGTTGAGCAGTTCTTC. The chain is built from TRBV6-5 and TRBJ2-1; tentative D call: TRBD2 (6 bases). Germline V gene lookup returns CDR1 MNHEY and CDR2 SVGAGI. The CDR3 is 15 residues long. Deletions cut 1 base from V and 9 bases from J, with 16 bases between.

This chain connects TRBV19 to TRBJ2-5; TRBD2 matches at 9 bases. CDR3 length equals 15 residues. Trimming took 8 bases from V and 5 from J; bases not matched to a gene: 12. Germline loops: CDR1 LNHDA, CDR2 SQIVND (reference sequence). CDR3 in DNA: TGTGCCAGTCAGACTAGCGGCAATACAGGGGAGACCCAGTACTTC. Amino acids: CASQTSGNTGETQYF.

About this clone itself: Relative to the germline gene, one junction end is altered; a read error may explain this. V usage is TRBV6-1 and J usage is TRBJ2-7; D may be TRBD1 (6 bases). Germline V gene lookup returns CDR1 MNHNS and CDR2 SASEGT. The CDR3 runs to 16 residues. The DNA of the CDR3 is TGTGCCAGCAGTGTCGGTTACTCCGGACAGACCCCTCTGAGGAACTTC. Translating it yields CASSVGYSGQTPLRNF.

CDR3 residues: CASSLGYSSTDTQYF. In nucleotides, the CDR3 is TGTGCCAGCAGCCTCGGTTACTCTAGCACAGATACGCAGTATTTT. The chain recombines TRBV5-8 with TRBJ2-3; D is uncertain. Trimming took off 4 bases at V and 0 bases at J, with 12 bases between the two ends. Looked up from germline, CDR1 is SGHTS and CDR2 is YDEGEE. The CDR3 runs 15 residues. Based on the CDR3 plus reference TRBV5-8 and TRBJ2-3, the full variable domain is EAGVTQSPTHLIKTRGQQATLRCSPISGHTSVYWYQQALGLGLQFLLWYDEGEERNRGNFPPRFSGRQFPNYSSELNVNALELEDSALYLCASSLGYSSTDTQYFGPGTRLTVL.

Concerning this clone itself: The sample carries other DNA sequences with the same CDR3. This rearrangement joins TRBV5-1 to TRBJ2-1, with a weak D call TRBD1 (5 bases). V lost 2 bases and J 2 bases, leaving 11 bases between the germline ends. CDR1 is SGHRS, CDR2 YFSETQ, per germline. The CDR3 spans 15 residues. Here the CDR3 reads CASSLGQGTYNEQFF. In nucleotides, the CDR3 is TGCGCCAGCAGCTTAGGACAAGGAACCTACAATGAGCAGTTCTTC.

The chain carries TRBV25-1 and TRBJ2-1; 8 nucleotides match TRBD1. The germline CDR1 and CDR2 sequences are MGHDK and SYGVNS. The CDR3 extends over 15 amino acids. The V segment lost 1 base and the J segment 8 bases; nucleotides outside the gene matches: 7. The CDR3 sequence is CASSEFGQGFHEQFF. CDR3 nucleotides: TGTGCCAGCAGTGAATTCGGACAGGGTTTCCATGAGCAGTTCTTC.

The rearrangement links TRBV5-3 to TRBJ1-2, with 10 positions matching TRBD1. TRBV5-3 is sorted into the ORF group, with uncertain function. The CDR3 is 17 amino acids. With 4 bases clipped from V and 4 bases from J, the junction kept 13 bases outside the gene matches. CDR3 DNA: TGTGCCAGAAGCATGGTCCCGGGACAGGGGAGCCTCTATGGCTACACCTTC. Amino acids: CARSMVPGQGSLYGYTF.

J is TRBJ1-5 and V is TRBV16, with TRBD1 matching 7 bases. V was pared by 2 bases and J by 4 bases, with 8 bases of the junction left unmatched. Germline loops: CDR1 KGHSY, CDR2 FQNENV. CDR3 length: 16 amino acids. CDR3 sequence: CASSQQSGQLNQPQHF. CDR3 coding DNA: TGTGCCAGCAGCCAACAATCGGGACAGCTTAATCAGCCCCAGCATTTT.

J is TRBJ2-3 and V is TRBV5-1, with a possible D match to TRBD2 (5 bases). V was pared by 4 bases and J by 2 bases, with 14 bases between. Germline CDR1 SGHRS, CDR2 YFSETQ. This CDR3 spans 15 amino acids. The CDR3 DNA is TGCGCCAGCAGCCCATGGACCGGGGTCACAGATACGCAGTATTTT. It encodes CASSPWTGVTDTQYF.

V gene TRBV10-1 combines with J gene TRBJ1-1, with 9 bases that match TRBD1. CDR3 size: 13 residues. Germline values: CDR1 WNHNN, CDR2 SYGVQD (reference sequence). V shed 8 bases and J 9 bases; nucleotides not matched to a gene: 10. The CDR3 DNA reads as TGCGCCAGCCGACCGGGACAGGGCCTCCAAGCTTTCTTT. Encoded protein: CASRPGQGLQAFF.

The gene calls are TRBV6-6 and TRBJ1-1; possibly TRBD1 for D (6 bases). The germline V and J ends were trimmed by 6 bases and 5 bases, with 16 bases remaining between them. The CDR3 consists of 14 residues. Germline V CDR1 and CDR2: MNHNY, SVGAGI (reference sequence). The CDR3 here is CASRVGGARTEAFF. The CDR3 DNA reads TGTGCCAGCAGGGTAGGGGGGGCACGTACTGAAGCTTTCTTT.

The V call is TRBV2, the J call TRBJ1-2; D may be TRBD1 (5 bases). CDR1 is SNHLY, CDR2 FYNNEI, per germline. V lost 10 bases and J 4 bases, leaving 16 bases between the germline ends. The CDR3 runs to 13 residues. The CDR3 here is CATRLKTAYGYTF. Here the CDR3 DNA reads TGTGCCACCCGCTTAAAGACAGCCTATGGCTACACCTTC. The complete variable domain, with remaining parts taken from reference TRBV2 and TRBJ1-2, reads EPEVTQTPSHQVTQMGQEVILRCVPISNHLYFYWYRQILGQKVEFLVSFYNNEISEKSEIFDDQFSVERPDGSNFTLKIRSTKLEDSAMYFCATRLKTAYGYTFGSGTRLTVV.

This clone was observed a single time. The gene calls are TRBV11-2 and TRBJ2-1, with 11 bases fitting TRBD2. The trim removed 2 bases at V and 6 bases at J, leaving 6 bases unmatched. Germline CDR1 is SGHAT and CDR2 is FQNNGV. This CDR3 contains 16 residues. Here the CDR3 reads CASSLSLAGGVNEQFF. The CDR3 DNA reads TGTGCCAGCAGCTTAAGCTTAGCGGGAGGGGTCAATGAGCAGTTCTTC.

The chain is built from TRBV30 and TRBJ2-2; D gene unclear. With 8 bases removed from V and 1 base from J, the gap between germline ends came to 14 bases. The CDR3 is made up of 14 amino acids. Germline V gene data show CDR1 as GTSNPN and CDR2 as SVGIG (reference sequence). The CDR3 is CAHGLLRNTGELFF. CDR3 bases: TGTGCCCACGGTCTACTTAGGAACACCGGGGAGCTGTTTTTT.

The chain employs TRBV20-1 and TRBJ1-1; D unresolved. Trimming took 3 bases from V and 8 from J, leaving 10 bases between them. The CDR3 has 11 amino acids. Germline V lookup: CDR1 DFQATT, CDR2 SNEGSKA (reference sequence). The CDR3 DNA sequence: TGCAGTGCTAGCGGTCGGGGAGAAGCTTTCTTT. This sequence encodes CSASGRGEAFF.

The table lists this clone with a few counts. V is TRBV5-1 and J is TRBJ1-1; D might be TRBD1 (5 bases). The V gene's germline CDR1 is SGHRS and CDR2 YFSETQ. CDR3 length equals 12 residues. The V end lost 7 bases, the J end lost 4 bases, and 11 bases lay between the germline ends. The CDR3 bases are TGCGCCAGCCAAATCGGGGGCACTGAAGCTTTCTTT. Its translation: CASQIGGTEAFF.

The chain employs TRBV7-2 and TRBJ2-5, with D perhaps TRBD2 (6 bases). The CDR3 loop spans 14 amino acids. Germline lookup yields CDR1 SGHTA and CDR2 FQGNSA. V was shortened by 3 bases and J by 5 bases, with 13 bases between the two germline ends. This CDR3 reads CASSLGRRGETQYF. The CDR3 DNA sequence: TGTGCCAGCAGCTTGGGACGCCGGGGGGAGACCCAGTACTTC.

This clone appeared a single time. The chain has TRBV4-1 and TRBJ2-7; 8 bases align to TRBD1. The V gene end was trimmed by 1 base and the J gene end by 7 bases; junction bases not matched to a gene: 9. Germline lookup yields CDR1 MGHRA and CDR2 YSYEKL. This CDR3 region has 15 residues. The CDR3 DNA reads TGCGCCAGCAGCCAAGGGACAGGGTGGAGGGGGGAGCAGTACTTC. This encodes CASSQGTGWRGEQYF.

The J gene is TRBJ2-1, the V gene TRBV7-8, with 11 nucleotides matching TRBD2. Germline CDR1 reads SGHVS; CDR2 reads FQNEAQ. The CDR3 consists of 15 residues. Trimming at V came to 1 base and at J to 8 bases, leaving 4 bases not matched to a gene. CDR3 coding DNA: TGTGCCAGCAGCTTAGTCCTAGCGGGGGGCCATGAGCAGTTCTTC. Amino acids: CASSLVLAGGHEQFF.

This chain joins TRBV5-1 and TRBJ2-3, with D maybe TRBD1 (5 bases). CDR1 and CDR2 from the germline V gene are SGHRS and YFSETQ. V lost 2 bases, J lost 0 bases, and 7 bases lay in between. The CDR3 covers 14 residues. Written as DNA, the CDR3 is TGCGCCAGCAGCTTACAGGCTAGCACAGATACGCAGTATTTT. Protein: CASSLQASTDTQYF.

CDR3: CASSVTTGYSSYEQYF. The CDR3 DNA is TGTGCCAGTAGTGTTACTACAGGGTACTCCTCCTACGAGCAGTACTTC. This chain uses TRBV19 with TRBJ2-7, with D tentatively TRBD1 (6 bases). The CDR3 sequence is 16 residues long. Deletions cut 5 bases from V and 0 bases from J, with 17 bases between. Germline V gene sequence: CDR1 LNHDA, CDR2 SQIVND (reference sequence). Filled out from reference TRBV19 and TRBJ2-7, the complete variable domain reads DGGITQSPKYLFRKEGQNVTLSCEQNLNHDAMYWYRQDPGQGLRLIYYSQIVNDFQKGDIAEGYSVSREKKESFPLTVTSAQKNPTAFYLCASSVTTGYSSYEQYFGPGTRLTVT.

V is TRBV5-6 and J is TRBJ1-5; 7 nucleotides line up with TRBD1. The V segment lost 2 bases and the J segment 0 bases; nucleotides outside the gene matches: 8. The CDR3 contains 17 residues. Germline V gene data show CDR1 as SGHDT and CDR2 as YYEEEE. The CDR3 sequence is CASSLRRTGYSNQPQHF. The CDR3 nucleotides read TGTGCCAGCAGCTTAAGAAGGACAGGCTATAGCAATCAGCCCCAGCATTTT.